The clone carrying this TCR beta chain has a single count. These data come from a study of T cells in tuberculosis. Study-level information: Blood was taken before or within 7 days of anti-tuberculosis therapy.

Germline-derived CDR1 and CDR2 are SGHRS and YFSETQ. The V end lost 0 bases, the J end lost 4 bases, and 11 bases lay between the germline ends. This CDR3 contains 15 residues. Indicated time point: new active TB diagnosis, blood taken before or within 7 days of starting treatment. HIV-seronegative South African adults aged 18 years or older had newly diagnosed active tuberculosis. Profiling relied on immunoSEQ multiplex PCR, and the TCRdb table lists in-frame clones only, not all of them. The sample consists of tens of thousands of clones, approximately 93% of them appearing once. The source is an adult with tuberculosis. The starting material was PBMCs, obtained at tuberculosis diagnosis. The chain links TRBV5-1 to TRBJ2-1; possible D gene TRBD1, 5 bases. CDR3 sequence reads: CASSLEGVAYNEQFF. CDR3 sequence (DNA): TGCGCCAGCAGCTTGGAAGGGGTAGCATACAATGAGCAGTTCTTC.